The present T cell receptor beta chain was sequenced within a study of cytomegalovirus exposure and HLA in healthy donors. For the study at large: Earlier, 110 million or so unique TCR beta sequences were recovered from 170 million or so T cells by an analysis. Study-level points and caveats: Reports showed the classifier diagnosing cytomegalovirus status with high specificity and sensitivity. Follow-up analysis later connected one missense variant in DCLRE1C with trimming of TCR beta V- and J-genes. Donors were assumed by presence/absence analyses to have roughly uniform sequencing depth.

On this clone itself: Antigen unknown.

With V trimmed by 3 bases and J by 2 bases, 2 bases remained unmatched. The germline gives CDR1 SGDLS, CDR2 YYNGEE. CDR3 length: 14 residues. The PCR made use of 60 Vbeta and 13 Jbeta primers. Sequenced by immunoSEQ multiplex PCR; TCRdb stores in-frame clones only, minus some. The table includes tens of thousands of clones, around 78% detected once. The sample taken for sequencing was PBMCs. The chain couples TRBV9 to TRBJ2-1, with 7 bases lining up with TRBD2. This TCR came from a male donor in good health and CMV-seropositive. The DNA for the CDR3 is TGTGCCAGCAGCGCAGGACTAGCCTACAATGAGCAGTTCTTC. Protein: CASSAGLAYNEQFF.